What follows are 25 T cell receptor beta chains derived from one specimen sequenced in a study of PD-L1 blockade in urothelial cancer. Documented time point: peripheral blood 6 weeks after treatment start. Sequenced by immunoSEQ multiplex PCR; TCRdb stores in-frame clones only, minus some. The sample lists more than 90,000 clones, approximately 89% occurring once. The material was PBMCs, obtained around atezolizumab (anti-PD-L1) treatment. The receptor set was obtained from a man in his sixties with urothelial cancer.

This chain joins TRBV5-1 and TRBJ2-7, with 8 bases lining up with TRBD2. The V segment lost 0 bases and the J segment 1 base; nucleotides outside the gene matches: 9. Germline values: CDR1 SGHRS, CDR2 YFSETQ. This CDR3 contains 17 residues. DNA of the CDR3: TGCGCCAGCAGCTTGGGTGGGGGTAGCGGGATTTCCTACGAGCAGTACTTC. It is translated as CASSLGGGSGISYEQYF.

The chain joins TRBV4-1 to TRBJ2-5, with 10 bases lining up with TRBD2. This CDR3 is built from 16 residues. Germline loops: CDR1 MGHRA, CDR2 YSYEKL. The V gene end was trimmed by 0 bases and the J gene end by 5 bases; junction bases not matched to a gene: 6. CDR3 nucleotide sequence: TGCGCCAGCAGCCAAGATCGGCTAGCGGGGGTGGAGACCCAGTACTTC. This translates into CASSQDRLAGVETQYF.

The rearrangement uses TRBV7-2 and TRBJ1-5; D unresolved. The V end was cut by 7 bases, the J end by 0 bases, with 13 bases between. The germline V gene has CDR1 SGHTA and CDR2 FQGNSA. The CDR3 length is 15 residues. The CDR3 here is CASTPSIYSNQPQHF. DNA of the CDR3: TGTGCCAGCACCCCCAGTATTTATAGCAATCAGCCCCAGCATTTT.

The gene calls are TRBV4-1 and TRBJ1-1; D is ambiguous. Germline V gives CDR1 MGHRA, CDR2 YSYEKL. The germline V and J ends were trimmed by 1 base and 1 base, with 7 bases remaining between them. The CDR3 consists of 14 residues. CDR3 in DNA: TGCGCCAGCAGCCAAGTGTTCCAGAACACTGAAGCTTTCTTT. This translates into CASSQVFQNTEAFF.

This clone was observed a few times. The chain is built from TRBV25-1 and TRBJ2-7; D not resolved. Germline CDR1 is MGHDK and CDR2 is SYGVNS. The V end was cut by 5 bases, the J end by 0 bases, with 5 bases between. This CDR3 region has 12 residues. CDR3: CASSLSSYEQYF. CDR3 bases: TGTGCCAGCAGTCTAAGCTCCTACGAGCAGTACTTC.

The chain couples TRBV10-2 to TRBJ1-2; weak D call: TRBD1 (6 bases). Germline lookup yields CDR1 WSHSY and CDR2 SAAADI. The CDR3 sequence is 13 residues long. The V end lost 0 bases, the J end lost 8 bases, and 10 bases lay between the germline ends. In DNA form, the CDR3 reads TGCGCCAGCAGTGAGTCGGTACAGGGCGGCTACACCTTC. Translation gives CASSESVQGGYTF.

The genes are TRBV27 and TRBJ1-2; TRBD1 aligns across 10 bases. J gave up 0 bases and V 6 bases, and 4 bases lay outside the gene matches. This CDR3 contains 15 residues. Germline-derived CDR1 and CDR2 are MNHEY and SMNVEV (reference sequence). The CDR3 protein is CASRFGTGANYGYTF. The CDR3 DNA reads as TGTGCCAGCAGATTCGGGACAGGGGCTAACTATGGCTACACCTTC.

The chain joins TRBV9 to TRBJ1-4; D unclear. The V end was cut by 0 bases, the J end by 8 bases, with 8 bases between. This CDR3 has 13 amino acids. Germline CDR1 reads SGDLS; CDR2 reads YYNGEE. CDR3 sequence reads: CASSVEEGEKLFF. In nucleotides, the CDR3 is TGTGCCAGCAGCGTAGAGGAGGGAGAAAAACTGTTTTTT.

This clone was detected only once. The chain employs TRBV4-3 and TRBJ1-4, with 7 nucleotides matching TRBD1. The CDR3 totals 18 residues. Germline V lookup: CDR1 LGHNA, CDR2 YSLEER. The junction had 13 bases not matched to a gene; V was cut back by 0 bases and J by 6 bases. The CDR3 DNA reads TGCGCCAGCAGCCAAGAGATGGTCGTGACAGGGAGTGATGAAAAACTGTTTTTT. This sequence encodes CASSQEMVVTGSDEKLFF.

The rearrangement links TRBV9 to TRBJ2-6; D unclear. The CDR3 is 16 amino acids. V dropped 0 bases and J dropped 2 bases, with 9 bases sitting between them. Germline CDR1 reads SGDLS; CDR2 reads YYNGEE. The DNA for the CDR3 is TGTGCCAGCAGCGTAGGTGGGCAGCCTGGGGCCAACGTCCTGACTTTC. Translating gives CASSVGGQPGANVLTF.

This sequence joins TRBV5-1 and TRBJ2-7; 7 bases align to TRBD1. This CDR3 is 17 amino acids long. V gave up 3 bases and J gave up 0 bases; unmatched junction bases: 12. The germline V gene has CDR1 SGHRS and CDR2 YFSETQ. CDR3 residues: CASSYGTDLPSSYEQYF. CDR3 DNA: TGCGCCAGCAGCTACGGGACAGATTTACCAAGCTCCTACGAGCAGTACTTC.

The rearrangement uses TRBV2 and TRBJ2-3; TRBD1 might be the D (5 bases). The CDR3 has 15 amino acids. CDR1 SNHLY and CDR2 FYNNEI come from the germline V gene. V was clipped by 4 bases and J by 0 bases, with 11 bases between them. CDR3: CASSADRTSTDTQYF. The CDR3 coding sequence is TGTGCCAGCAGTGCCGACAGAACTAGCACAGATACGCAGTATTTT.

This clone was counted a few times. CDR3 sequence (DNA): TGTGCCAGCAGTCGGGCAGGGGGCTTGGAGACCCAGTACTTC. Amino acids: CASSRAGGLETQYF. The gene calls are TRBV25-1 and TRBJ2-5, with TRBD1 matching over 8 bases. The germline V gene has CDR1 MGHDK and CDR2 SYGVNS. This CDR3 is 14 amino acids long. V lost 5 bases and J lost 5; bases outside the gene matches: 7. Drawing the rest from reference TRBV25-1 and TRBJ2-5, the complete variable domain is EADIYQTPRYLVIGTGKKITLECSQTMGHDKMYWYQQDPGMELHLIHYSYGVNSTEKGDLSSESTVSRIRTEHFPLTLESARPSHTSQYLCASSRAGGLETQYFGPGTRLLVL.

The chain combines TRBV28 with TRBJ2-6; D remains unclear. Germline CDR1 MDHEN, CDR2 SYDVKM. This CDR3 has 14 amino acids. The V and J ends lost 3 bases and 0 bases respectively, with 3 bases between them. CDR3 bases: TGTGCCAGCAGTTTTATCTCTGGGGCCAACGTCCTGACTTTC. As protein: CASSFISGANVLTF.

The chain couples TRBV7-2 to TRBJ2-7, with 9 bases matching TRBD2. From germline, CDR1 is SGHTA and CDR2 FQGNSA. Trimming removed 1 base from V and 0 bases from J; junction bases left unmatched: 7. There are 17 residues in the CDR3. In DNA form, the CDR3 reads TGTGCCAGCAGCTTAGGAATTGCGGGGGGGAACTCCTACGAGCAGTACTTC. Its protein is CASSLGIAGGNSYEQYF.

This clone was counted a single time. The J gene is TRBJ2-7, the V gene TRBV7-2, with 8 positions matching TRBD2. Per germline, CDR1 SGHTA and CDR2 FQGNSA. The V gene end was trimmed by 7 bases and the J gene end by 6 bases; junction bases not matched to a gene: 17. The CDR3 is made up of 16 amino acids. The DNA for the CDR3 is TGTGCCAGCAATACTCACGGGGGGGGCGCATATGGCGAGCAGTACTTC. Translating it yields CASNTHGGGAYGEQYF.

The chain recombines TRBV4-2 with TRBJ2-7; 13 positions match TRBD2. CDR3 size: 19 residues. CDR1 is LGHNA and CDR2 is YNFKEQ in the germline V gene. Trimming at V came to 0 bases and at J to 0 bases, leaving 8 bases not matched to a gene. As DNA, the CDR3 is TGTGCCAGCAGCCAAGATCTGACTAGCGGGAGGCAAAGCTCCTACGAGCAGTACTTC. It specifies CASSQDLTSGRQSSYEQYF.

DNA of the CDR3: TGTGCCAGCAGTCCCTCCGGGACAGGGAAATTCGAGCAGTACTTC. This gives the protein CASSPSGTGKFEQYF. The rearrangement uses TRBV6-5 and TRBJ2-7, with TRBD1 matching over 9 bases. V lost 5 bases to trimming and J lost 6 bases; unmatched junction nucleotides: 11. This CDR3 contains 15 residues. Germline CDR1 reads MNHEY; CDR2 reads SVGAGI.

This chain connects TRBV10-1 to TRBJ2-7; 14 bases map to TRBD2. With 5 bases clipped from V and 3 bases from J, the junction kept 3 bases outside the gene matches. The V gene's germline CDR1 is WNHNN and CDR2 SYGVQD (reference sequence). The CDR3 is 15 amino acids. CDR3 sequence: CASSPGLAGGYEQYF. In nucleotides, the CDR3 is TGCGCCAGCAGTCCCGGACTAGCGGGGGGCTACGAGCAGTACTTC.

The V and J genes are TRBV5-4 and TRBJ1-3; D remains ambiguous. Germline values: CDR1 SGHNT, CDR2 YYREEE (reference sequence). V dropped 1 base and J dropped 2 bases, with 4 bases sitting between them. The CDR3 is made up of 13 amino acids. The CDR3 DNA is TGTGCCAGCAGCTTGACAACTGGAAACACCATATATTTT. Translation: CASSLTTGNTIYF.

The CDR3 is CSVELDRPNYGYTF. Written as DNA, the CDR3 is TGCAGCGTCGAATTGGACAGGCCCAACTATGGCTACACCTTC. The J gene is TRBJ1-2, the V gene TRBV29-1; 7 bases match TRBD1. V was clipped by 6 bases and J by 2 bases; unmatched bases: 9. Germline V gene lookup returns CDR1 SQVTM and CDR2 ANQGSEA. The CDR3 totals 14 residues.

V is TRBV6-1 and J is TRBJ2-3, with 14 bases matching TRBD2. CDR3 length equals 17 residues. The ends lost 3 bases at V and 2 bases at J; junction bases unmatched: 4. CDR1 and CDR2 from the germline V gene are MNHNS and SASEGT. This CDR3 is CASSEGGLAGVTDTQYF. The CDR3 bases are TGTGCCAGCAGTGAGGGGGGACTAGCGGGGGTCACAGATACGCAGTATTTT.

The chain couples TRBV5-5 to TRBJ2-1; 9 bases line up with TRBD1. The V gene's germline CDR1 is SGHKS and CDR2 YYEKEE (reference sequence). Losses at the gene ends were 3 bases for V and 2 bases for J; bases not matched to a gene: 6. The CDR3 is 16 residues long. The CDR3 sequence is CASSWGQGPTYNEQFF. The CDR3 nucleotides read TGTGCCAGCAGCTGGGGACAGGGCCCCACCTACAATGAGCAGTTCTTC. Looking up the rest from reference TRBV5-5 and TRBJ2-1 gives the full variable domain: DAGVTQSPTHLIKTRGQQVTLRCSPISGHKSVSWYQQVLGQGPQFIFQYYEKEERGRGNFPDRFSARQFPNYSSELNVNALLLGDSALYLCASSWGQGPTYNEQFFGPGTRLTVL.

J is TRBJ2-3 and V is TRBV29-1; 12 nucleotides match TRBD2. Trimming cost V 7 bases and J 5 bases; bases outside gene matches: 10. There are 15 residues in the CDR3. CDR1 SQVTM and CDR2 ANQGSEA come from the germline V gene. The CDR3 reads CSASGGAEGKDTQYF. The CDR3 DNA follows: TGCAGCGCTAGCGGGGGGGCCGAAGGGAAAGATACGCAGTATTTT.

The chain uses TRBV7-2 and TRBJ2-3; D is uncertain. Germline CDR1 and CDR2: SGHTA and FQGNSA. V lost 4 bases and J 2 bases, leaving 4 bases between the germline ends. This CDR3 spans 12 amino acids. The CDR3, as DNA: TGTGCCAGCAGCTCCTACACAGATACGCAGTATTTT. Protein: CASSSYTDTQYF.